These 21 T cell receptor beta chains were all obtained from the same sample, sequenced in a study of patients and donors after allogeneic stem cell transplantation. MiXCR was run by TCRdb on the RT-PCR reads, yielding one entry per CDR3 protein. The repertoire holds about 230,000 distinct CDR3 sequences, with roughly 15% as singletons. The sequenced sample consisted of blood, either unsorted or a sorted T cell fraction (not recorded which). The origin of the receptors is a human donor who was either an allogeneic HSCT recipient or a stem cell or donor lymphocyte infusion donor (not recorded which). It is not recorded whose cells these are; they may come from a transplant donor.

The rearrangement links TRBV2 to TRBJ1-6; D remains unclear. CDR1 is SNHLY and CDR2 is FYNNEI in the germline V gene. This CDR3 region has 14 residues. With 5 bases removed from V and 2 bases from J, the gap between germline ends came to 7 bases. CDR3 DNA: TGTGCCAGCAGTTCGTTACCCTATAATTCACCCCTCCACTTT. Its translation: CASSSLPYNSPLHF. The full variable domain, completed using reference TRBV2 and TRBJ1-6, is EPEVTQTPSHQVTQMGQEVILRCVPISNHLYFYWYRQILGQKVEFLVSFYNNEISEKSEIFDDQFSVERPDGSNFTLKIRSTKLEDSAMYFCASSSLPYNSPLHFGNGTRLTVT.

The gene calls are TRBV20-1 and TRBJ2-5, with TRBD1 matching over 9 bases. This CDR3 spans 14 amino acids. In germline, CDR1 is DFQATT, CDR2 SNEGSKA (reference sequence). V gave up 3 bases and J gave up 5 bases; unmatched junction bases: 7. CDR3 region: CSARGQGNGETQYF. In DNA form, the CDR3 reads TGCAGTGCTAGGGGACAGGGCAACGGGGAGACCCAGTACTTC.

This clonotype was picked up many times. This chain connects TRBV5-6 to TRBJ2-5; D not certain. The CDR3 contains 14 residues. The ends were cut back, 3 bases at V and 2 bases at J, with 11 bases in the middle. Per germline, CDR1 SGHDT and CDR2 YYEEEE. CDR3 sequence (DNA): TGTGCCAGCAGCTCATCAGGACCTCAAGAGACCCAGTACTTC. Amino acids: CASSSSGPQETQYF. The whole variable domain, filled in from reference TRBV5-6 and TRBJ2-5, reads DAGVTQSPTHLIKTRGQQVTLRCSPKSGHDTVSWYQQALGQGPQFIFQYYEEEERQRGNFPDRFSGHQFPNYSSELNVNALLLGDSALYLCASSSSGPQETQYFGPGTRLLVL.

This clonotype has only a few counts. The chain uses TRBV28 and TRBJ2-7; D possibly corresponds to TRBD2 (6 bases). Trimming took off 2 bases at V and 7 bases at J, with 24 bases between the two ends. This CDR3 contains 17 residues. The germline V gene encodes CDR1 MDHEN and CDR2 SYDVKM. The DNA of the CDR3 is TGTGCCAGCAGTTTAGCGGCTGGAGGGATGTTAGCGAGGGAGCAGTACTTC. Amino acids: CASSLAAGGMLAREQYF.

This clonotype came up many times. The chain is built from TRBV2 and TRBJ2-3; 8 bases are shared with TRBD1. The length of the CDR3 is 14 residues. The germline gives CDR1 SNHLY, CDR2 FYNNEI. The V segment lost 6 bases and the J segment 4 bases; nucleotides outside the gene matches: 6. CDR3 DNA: TGTGCCAGCAGGGACAGGGACTGGTCAGATACGCAGTATTTT. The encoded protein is CASRDRDWSDTQYF.

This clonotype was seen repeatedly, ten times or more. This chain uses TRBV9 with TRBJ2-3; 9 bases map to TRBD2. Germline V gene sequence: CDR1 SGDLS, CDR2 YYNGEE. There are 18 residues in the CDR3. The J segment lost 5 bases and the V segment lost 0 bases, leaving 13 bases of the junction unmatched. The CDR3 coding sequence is TGTGCCAGCAGCGTAGGTTCGCGGGCTAGCGGGAATGGAGATACGCAGTATTTT. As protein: CASSVGSRASGNGDTQYF.

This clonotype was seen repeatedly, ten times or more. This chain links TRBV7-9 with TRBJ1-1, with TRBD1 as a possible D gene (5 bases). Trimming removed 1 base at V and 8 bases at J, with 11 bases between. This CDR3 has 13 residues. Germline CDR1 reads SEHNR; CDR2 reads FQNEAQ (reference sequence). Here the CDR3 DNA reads TGTGCCAGCAGCTTAGGAGGGGCCTCCGAAGCTTTCTTT. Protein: CASSLGGASEAFF. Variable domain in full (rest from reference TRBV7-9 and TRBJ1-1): DTGVSQNPRHKITKRGQNVTFRCDPISEHNRLYWYRQTLGQGPEFLTYFQNEAQLEKSRLLSDRFSAERPKGSFSTLEIQRTEQGDSAMYLCASSLGGASEAFFGQGTRLTVV.

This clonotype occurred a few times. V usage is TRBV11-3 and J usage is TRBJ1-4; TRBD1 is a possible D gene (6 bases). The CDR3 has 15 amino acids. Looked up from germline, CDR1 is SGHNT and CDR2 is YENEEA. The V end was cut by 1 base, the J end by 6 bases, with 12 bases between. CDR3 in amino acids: CASSLGDTTDEKLFF. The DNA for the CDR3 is TGTGCCAGCAGCTTAGGGGACACGACTGATGAAAAACTGTTTTTT.

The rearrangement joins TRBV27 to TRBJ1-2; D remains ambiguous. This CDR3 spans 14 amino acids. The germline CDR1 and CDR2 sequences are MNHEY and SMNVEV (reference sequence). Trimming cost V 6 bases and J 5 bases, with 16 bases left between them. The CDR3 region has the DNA TGTGCCAGCAGCCCTCTGGCGTGGAGGTATGGCTACACCTTC. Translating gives CASSPLAWRYGYTF.

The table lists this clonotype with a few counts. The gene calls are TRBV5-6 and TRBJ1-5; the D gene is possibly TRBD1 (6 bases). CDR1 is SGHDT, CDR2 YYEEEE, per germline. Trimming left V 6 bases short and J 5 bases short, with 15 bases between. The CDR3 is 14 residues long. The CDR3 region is CASTIAGGDQPQHF. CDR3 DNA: TGTGCCAGCACTATAGCGGGGGGCGATCAGCCCCAGCATTTT.

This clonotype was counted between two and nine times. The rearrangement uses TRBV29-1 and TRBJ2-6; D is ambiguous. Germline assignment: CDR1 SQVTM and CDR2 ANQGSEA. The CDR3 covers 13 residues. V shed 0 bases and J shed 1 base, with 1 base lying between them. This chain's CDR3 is CSVEESGANVLTF. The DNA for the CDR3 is TGCAGCGTTGAAGAGTCTGGGGCCAACGTCCTGACTTTC.

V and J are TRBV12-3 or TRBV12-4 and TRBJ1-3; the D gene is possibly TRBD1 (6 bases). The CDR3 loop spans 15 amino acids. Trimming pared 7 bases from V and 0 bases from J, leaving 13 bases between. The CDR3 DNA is TGTGCCAGCAACTCGGACAGTTCCTCTGGAAACACCATATATTTT. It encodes CASNSDSSSGNTIYF.

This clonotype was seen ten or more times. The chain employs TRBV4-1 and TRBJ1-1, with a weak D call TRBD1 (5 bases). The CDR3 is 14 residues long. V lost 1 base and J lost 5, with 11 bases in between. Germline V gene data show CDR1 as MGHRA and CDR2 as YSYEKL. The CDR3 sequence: CASSQGQSGTEAFF. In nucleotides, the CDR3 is TGCGCCAGCAGCCAAGGACAGTCTGGAACTGAAGCTTTCTTT.

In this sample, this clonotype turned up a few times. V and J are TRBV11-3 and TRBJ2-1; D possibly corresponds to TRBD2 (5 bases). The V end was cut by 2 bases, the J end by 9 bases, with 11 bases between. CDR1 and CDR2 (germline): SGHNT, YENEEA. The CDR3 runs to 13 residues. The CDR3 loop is CASSLLAEGEQFF. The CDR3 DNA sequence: TGTGCCAGCAGCTTATTAGCCGAGGGTGAGCAGTTCTTC.

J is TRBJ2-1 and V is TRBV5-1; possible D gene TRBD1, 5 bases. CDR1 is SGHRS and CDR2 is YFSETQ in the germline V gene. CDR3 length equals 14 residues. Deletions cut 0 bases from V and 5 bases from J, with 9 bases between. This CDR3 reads CASSLVSGNNEQFF. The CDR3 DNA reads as TGCGCCAGCAGCTTGGTCTCAGGGAACAATGAGCAGTTCTTC.

The CDR3 loop is CASSHPGQGLRGYTF. CDR3 DNA: TGTGCCAGCAGCCACCCGGGACAGGGACTTCGTGGCTACACCTTC. The chain links TRBV3-1 to TRBJ1-2; TRBD1 matches 9 bases. The CDR3 consists of 15 residues. The germline gives CDR1 LGHDT, CDR2 YNNKEL (reference sequence). The J segment lost 7 bases and the V segment lost 3 bases, leaving 9 bases of the junction unmatched.

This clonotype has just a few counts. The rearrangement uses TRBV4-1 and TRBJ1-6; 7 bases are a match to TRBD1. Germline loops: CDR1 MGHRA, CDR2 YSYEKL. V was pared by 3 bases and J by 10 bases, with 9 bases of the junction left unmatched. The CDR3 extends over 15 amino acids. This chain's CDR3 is CASSQFRQGNSPLHF. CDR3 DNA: TGCGCCAGCAGCCAGTTCCGACAGGGCAACTCACCCCTCCACTTT.

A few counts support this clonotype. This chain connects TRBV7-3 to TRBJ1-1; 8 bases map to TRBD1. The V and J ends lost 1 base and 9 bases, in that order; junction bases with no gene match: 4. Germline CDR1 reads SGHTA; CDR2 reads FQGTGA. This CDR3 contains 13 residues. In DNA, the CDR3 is TGTGCCAGCAGCTTAATAACAGGGGGTAAAGCTTTCTTT. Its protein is CASSLITGGKAFF.

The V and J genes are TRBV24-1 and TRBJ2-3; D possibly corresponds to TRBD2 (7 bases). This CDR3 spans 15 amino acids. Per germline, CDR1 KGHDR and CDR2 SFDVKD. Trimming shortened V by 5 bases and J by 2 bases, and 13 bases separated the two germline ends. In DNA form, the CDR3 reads TGTGCCACCAGTGTGGGGGCGGGGGTCACAGATACGCAGTATTTT. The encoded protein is CATSVGAGVTDTQYF.

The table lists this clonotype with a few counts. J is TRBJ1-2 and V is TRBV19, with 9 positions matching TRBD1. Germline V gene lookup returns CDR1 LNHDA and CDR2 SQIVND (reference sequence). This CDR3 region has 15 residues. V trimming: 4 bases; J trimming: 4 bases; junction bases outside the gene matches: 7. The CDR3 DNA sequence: TGTGCCAGTAGTAAACACCCGGGACAGGGCTATGGCTACACCTTC. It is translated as CASSKHPGQGYGYTF.

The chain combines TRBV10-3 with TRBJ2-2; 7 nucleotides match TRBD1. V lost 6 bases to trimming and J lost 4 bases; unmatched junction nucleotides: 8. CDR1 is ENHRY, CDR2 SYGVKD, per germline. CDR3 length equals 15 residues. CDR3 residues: CAISQNRDSTGELFF. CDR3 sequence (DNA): TGTGCCATCAGCCAAAACCGGGACAGCACCGGGGAGCTGTTTTTT.